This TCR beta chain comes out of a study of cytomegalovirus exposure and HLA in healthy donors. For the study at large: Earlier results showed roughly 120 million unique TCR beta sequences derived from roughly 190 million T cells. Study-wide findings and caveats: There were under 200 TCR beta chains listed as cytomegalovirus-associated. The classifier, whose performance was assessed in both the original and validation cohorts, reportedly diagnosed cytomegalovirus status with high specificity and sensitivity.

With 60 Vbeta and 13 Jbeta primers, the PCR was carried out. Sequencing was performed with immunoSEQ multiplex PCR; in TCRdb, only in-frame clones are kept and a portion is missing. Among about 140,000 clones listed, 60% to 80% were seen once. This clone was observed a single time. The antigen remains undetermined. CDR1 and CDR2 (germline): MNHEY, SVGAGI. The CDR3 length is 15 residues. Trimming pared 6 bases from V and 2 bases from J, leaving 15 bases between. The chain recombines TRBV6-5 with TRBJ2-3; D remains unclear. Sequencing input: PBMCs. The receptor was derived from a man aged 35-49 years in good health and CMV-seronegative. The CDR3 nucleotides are TGTGCCAGCAGGTCCGGTCTGGGCGCCACAGATACGCAGTATTTT. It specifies CASRSGLGATDTQYF.